The clone carrying this TCR beta chain occurred once. At one end, the junction sequence differs from germline, possibly due to a read error. This sample was included in a study of blood T cell repertoires in COVID-19. This CDR3 has 17 residues. From germline, CDR1 is SGHAT and CDR2 FQNNGV. Only in-frame clones appear in the TCRdb table, and some are missing; sequencing was by immunoSEQ multiplex PCR. In the table there are 81,000 or so clones, roughly 83% of which are singletons. The material sequenced was peripheral blood. The rearrangement uses TRBV11-2 and TRBJ1-6; 9 nucleotides align to TRBD1. The sequence was collected from a man aged 45-65 years with active COVID-19. The CDR3 sequence is CASSLEARQGVTSPLHF. CDR3 nucleotide sequence: TGTGCCAGCAGCCTAGAGGCCAGACAGGGGGTTACTTCACCCCTCCACTTT.